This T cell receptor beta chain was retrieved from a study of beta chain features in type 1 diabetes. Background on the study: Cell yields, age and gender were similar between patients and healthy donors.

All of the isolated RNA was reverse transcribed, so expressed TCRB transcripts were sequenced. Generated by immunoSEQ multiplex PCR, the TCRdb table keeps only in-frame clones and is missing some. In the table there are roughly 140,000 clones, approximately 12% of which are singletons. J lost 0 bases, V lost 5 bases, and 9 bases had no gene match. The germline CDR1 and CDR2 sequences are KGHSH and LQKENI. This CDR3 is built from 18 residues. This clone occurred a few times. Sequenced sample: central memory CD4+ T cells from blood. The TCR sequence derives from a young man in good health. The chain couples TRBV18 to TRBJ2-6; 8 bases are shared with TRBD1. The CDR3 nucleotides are TGTGCCAGCTCATCGGGACAGGCCCTCCTCTCTGGGGCCAACGTCCTGACTTTC. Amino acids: CASSSGQALLSGANVLTF.